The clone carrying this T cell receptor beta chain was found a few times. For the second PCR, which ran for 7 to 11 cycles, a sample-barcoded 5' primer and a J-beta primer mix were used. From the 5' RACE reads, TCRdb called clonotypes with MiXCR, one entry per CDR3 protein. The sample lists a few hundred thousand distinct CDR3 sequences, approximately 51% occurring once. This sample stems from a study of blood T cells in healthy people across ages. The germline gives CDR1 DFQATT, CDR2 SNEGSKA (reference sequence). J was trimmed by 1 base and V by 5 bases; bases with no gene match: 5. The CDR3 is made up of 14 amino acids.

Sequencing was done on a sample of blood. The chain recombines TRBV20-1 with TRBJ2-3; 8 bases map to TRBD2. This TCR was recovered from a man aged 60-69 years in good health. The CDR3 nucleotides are TGCAGTGCTGGCGGGGGGTTCGGCACAGATACGCAGTATTTT. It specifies CSAGGGFGTDTQYF.